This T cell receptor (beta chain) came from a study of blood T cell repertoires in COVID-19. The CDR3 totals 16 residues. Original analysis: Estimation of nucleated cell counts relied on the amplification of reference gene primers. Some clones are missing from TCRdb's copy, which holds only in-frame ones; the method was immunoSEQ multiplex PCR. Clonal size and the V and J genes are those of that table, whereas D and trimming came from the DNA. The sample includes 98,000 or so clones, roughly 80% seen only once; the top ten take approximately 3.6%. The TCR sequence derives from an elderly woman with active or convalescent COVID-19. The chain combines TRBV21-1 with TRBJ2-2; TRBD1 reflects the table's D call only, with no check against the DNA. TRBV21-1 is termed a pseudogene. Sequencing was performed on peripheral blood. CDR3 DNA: TGTGCCAGCAGCTTCCGGGACAGGGGGGACACCGGGGAGCTGTTTTTT. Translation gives CASSFRDRGDTGELFF.